This T cell receptor beta chain was recovered during a study of shared clonotypes between healthy human individuals. Findings and caveats of the study: Clonotype sharing among the donors was expected to vary with sequencing depth.

There are 16 residues in the CDR3. In germline, CDR1 is SGHVS, CDR2 FNYEAQ. The V end lost 1 base, the J end lost 0 bases, and 13 bases lay between the germline ends. Details on this clone: Its target is not known.

Repertoires were generated with immunoSEQ multiplex PCR, while TCRdb's copy carries only in-frame clones and drops some. Of around 1.5 million clones listed, roughly 98% are singletons. Each of the donors was a healthy adult who was HIV-negative and had not had a recent acute infection or vaccination. Within Nashville, Tennessee resided all donors, each a Caucasian adult. This receptor was identified in a man aged 25 to 40 in good health. The chain recombines TRBV7-6 with TRBJ2-7; D gene unclear. The sequencing input was naive CD4+ T cells sorted from blood. The subset here: CD45RA+ positively selected. This CDR3 reads CASSLGVGAYSYEQYF. CDR3 in DNA: TGTGCCAGCAGCTTAGGGGTGGGCGCCTACTCCTACGAGCAGTACTTC.